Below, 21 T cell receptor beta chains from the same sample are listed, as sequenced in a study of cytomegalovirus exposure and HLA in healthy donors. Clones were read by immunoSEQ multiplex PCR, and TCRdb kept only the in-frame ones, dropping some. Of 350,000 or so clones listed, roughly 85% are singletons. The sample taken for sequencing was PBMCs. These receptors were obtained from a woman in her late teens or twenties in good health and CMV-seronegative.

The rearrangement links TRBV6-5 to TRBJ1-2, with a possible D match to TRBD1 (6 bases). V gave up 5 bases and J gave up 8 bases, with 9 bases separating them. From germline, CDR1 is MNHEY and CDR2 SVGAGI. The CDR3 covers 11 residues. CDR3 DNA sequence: TGTGCCAGCAGTGGGGACAACGGCTACACCTTC. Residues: CASSGDNGYTF.

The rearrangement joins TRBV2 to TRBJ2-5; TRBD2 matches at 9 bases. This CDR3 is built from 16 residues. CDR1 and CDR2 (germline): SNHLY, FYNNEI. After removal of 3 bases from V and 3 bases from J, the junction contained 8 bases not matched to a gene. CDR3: CASSEVGSGSEETQYF. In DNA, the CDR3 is TGTGCCAGCAGTGAGGTTGGTAGCGGGAGTGAAGAGACCCAGTACTTC.

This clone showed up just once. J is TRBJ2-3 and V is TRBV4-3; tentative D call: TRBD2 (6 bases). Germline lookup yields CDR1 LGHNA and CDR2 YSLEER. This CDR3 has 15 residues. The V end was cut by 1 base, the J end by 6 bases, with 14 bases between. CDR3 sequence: CASSQVSGLRDTQYF. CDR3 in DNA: TGCGCCAGCAGCCAAGTTTCGGGACTGCGGGATACGCAGTATTTT.

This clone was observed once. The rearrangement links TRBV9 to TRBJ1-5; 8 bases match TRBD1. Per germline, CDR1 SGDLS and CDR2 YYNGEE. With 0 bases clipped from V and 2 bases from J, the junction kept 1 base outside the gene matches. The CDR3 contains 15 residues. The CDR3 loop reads CASSVEGQGNQPQHF. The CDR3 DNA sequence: TGTGCCAGCAGCGTAGAGGGACAGGGCAATCAGCCCCAGCATTTT.

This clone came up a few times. The CDR3 DNA follows: TGTGCCAGCAACCCGACTAGCCGGGAGACCCAGTACTTC. As protein: CASNPTSRETQYF. The V gene is TRBV6-6, the J gene TRBJ2-5; TRBD2 agrees at 7 bases. Germline CDR1 reads MNHNY; CDR2 reads SVGAGI (reference sequence). The CDR3 has 13 residues. The trim removed 7 bases at V and 5 bases at J, leaving 7 bases unmatched.

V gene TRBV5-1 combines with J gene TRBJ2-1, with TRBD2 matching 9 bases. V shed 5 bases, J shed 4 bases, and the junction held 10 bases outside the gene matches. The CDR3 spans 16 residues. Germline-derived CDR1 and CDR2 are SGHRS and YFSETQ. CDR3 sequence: CASRPLAGVRYNEQFF. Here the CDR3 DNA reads TGCGCCAGCAGACCATTAGCGGGAGTTCGATACAATGAGCAGTTCTTC.

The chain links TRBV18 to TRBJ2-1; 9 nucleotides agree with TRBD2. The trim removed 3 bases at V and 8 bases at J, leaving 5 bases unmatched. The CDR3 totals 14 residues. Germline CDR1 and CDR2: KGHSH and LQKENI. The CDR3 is CASSPGTSRDEQFF. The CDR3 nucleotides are TGTGCCAGCTCACCGGGGACTAGCAGGGATGAGCAGTTCTTC.

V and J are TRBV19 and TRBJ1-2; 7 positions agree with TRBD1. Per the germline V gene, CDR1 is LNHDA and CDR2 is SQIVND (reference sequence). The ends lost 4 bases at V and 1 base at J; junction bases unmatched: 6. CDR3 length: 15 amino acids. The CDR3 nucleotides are TGTGCCAGTAGTACGGGGACAGATAATAACTATGGCTACACCTTC. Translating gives CASSTGTDNNYGYTF.

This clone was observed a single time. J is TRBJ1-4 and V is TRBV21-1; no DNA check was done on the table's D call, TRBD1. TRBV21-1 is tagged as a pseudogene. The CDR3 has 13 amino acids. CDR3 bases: TGTGCCAGACAGGGGGCAACTAATGAAAAACTGTTTTTT. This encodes CARQGATNEKLFF.

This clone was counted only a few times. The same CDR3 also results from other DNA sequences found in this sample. The CDR3 DNA reads TGTGCCAGCAGCTTAGGGGGCGGGAACACTGAAGCTTTCTTT. Amino acid sequence: CASSLGGGNTEAFF. V and J are TRBV7-9 and TRBJ1-1; D might be TRBD1 (5 bases). Germline values: CDR1 SEHNR, CDR2 FQNEAQ (reference sequence). The germline V and J ends were trimmed by 1 base and 1 base, with 7 bases remaining between them. The CDR3 is made up of 14 amino acids.

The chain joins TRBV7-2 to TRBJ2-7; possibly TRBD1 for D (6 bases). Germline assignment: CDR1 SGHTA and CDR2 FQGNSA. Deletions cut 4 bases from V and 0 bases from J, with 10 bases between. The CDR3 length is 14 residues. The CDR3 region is CASSYNRDSYEQYF. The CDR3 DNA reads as TGTGCCAGCAGCTACAACAGGGACTCCTACGAGCAGTACTTC.

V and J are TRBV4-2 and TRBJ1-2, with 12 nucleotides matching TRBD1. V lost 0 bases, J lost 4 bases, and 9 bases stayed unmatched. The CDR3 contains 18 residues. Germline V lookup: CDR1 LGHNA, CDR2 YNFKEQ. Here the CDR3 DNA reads TGTGCCAGCAGCCAAGATCAGGGACAGGGGGCCCTTCTCTATGGCTACACCTTC. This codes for CASSQDQGQGALLYGYTF.

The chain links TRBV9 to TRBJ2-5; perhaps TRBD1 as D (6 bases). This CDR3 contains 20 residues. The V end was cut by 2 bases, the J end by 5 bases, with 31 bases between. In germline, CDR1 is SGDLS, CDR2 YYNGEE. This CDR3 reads CASSVPLRQALLGQCETQYF. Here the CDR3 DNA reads TGTGCCAGCAGCGTCCCCCTTAGACAGGCGCTCCTGGGCCAGTGCGAGACCCAGTACTTC.

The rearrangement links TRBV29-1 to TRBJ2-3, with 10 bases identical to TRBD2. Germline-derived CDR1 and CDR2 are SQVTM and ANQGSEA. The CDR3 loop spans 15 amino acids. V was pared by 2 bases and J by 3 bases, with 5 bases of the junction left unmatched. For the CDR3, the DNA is TGCAGCGTTGAAAGAGCGGGAGGGCCGACAGATACGCAGTATTTT. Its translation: CSVERAGGPTDTQYF.

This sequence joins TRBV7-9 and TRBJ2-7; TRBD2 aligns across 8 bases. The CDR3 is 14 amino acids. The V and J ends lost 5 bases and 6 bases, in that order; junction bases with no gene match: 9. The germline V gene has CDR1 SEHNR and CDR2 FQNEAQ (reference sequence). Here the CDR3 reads CASSPRGGEGEQYF. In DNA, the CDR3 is TGTGCCAGCAGCCCCCGGGGGGGAGAGGGCGAGCAGTACTTC.

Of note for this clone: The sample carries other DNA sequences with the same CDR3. The CDR3 nucleotides read TGTGCCAGCTCACCGGACAGGGGTAATCAGCCCCAGCATTTT. It translates to CASSPDRGNQPQHF. The chain carries TRBV18 and TRBJ1-5; the match to TRBD1 covers 9 bases. The germline gives CDR1 KGHSH, CDR2 LQKENI. Trimming at V came to 3 bases and at J to 4 bases, leaving 1 base not matched to a gene. The length of the CDR3 is 14 residues.

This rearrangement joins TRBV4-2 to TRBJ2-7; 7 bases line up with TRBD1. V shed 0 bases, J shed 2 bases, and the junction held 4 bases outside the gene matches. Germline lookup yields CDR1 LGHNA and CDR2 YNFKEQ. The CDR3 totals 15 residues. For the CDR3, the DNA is TGTGCCAGCAGCCAAGATATAGGGGGCCCCTACGAGCAGTACTTC. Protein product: CASSQDIGGPYEQYF.

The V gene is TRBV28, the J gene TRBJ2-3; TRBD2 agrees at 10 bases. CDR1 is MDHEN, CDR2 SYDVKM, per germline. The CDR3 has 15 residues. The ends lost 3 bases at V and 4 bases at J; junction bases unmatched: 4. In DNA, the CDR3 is TGTGCCAGCAGTTTGGCTAGCGGGAGCTCAGATACGCAGTATTTT. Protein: CASSLASGSSDTQYF.

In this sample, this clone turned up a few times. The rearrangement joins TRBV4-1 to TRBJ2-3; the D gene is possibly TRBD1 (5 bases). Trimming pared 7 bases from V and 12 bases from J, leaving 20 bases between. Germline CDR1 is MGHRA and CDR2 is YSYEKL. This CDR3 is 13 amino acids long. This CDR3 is CASTEVLGVGQYF. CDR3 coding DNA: TGCGCCAGCACCGAGGTCCTAGGGGTTGGACAGTATTTT.

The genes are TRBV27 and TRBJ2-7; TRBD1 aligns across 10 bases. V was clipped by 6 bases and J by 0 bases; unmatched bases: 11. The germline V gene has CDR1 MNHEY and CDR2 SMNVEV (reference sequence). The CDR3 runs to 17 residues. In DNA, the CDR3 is TGTGCCAGCAGCCAGGCCCCGACAGGGGGCCACTCCTACGAGCAGTACTTC. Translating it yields CASSQAPTGGHSYEQYF.

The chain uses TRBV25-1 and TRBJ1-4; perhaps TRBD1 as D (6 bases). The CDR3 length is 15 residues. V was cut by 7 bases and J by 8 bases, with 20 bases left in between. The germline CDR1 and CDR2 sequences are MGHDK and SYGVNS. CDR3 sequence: CASIGQGLLGEKLFF. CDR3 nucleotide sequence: TGTGCCAGCATTGGGCAGGGGCTGTTGGGCGAAAAACTGTTTTTT.